The T cell receptor beta chain described here comes from a study of blood T cells in healthy people across ages. It was with a sample-barcoded 5' primer and a J-beta primer mix that a second PCR of about 6 to 12 cycles was run. MiXCR, run by TCRdb on the 5' RACE reads, gives a single entry per CDR3 protein. The sample holds hundreds of thousands of distinct CDR3 sequences, under 45% seen once. Whenever a sample was processed, at least 6 million PBMCs were isolated. Sequencing used blood. This receptor was taken from a man between 60 and 70 years old in good health.

CDR3 region: CASNLDPRSDEQYF. The CDR3 DNA reads as TGTGCCAGCAACCTTGACCCTAGGTCCGATGAGCAGTACTTC. This sequence joins TRBV6-2 or TRBV6-3 and TRBJ2-7; D call uncertain. Trimming pared 7 bases from V and 7 bases from J, leaving 20 bases between. The germline gives CDR1 MNHEY, CDR2 SVGEGT. This CDR3 has 14 residues.